The 26 T cell receptor beta chains reported below all come from one sample, sequenced in a study of beta chain features in type 1 diabetes (dated 2018 in TCRdb). Findings and caveats that apply to the study as a whole: In all four CD4+ subsets, TCRB CDR3 length was moderately but significantly shorter in type 1 diabetes patients.

These receptors have no identified antigens. Libraries were constructed by the immunoSEQ multiplex PCR assay. All of the isolated RNA was reverse transcribed with the High Capacity cDNA Reverse Transcription Kit, so expressed TCRB transcripts were sequenced. In its TCRdb copy, this immuneACCESS table keeps in-frame sequences only and misses some clones. Where compared with another copy, unresolved V genes explain less than half of these, and the others have no known cause. This sample is represented by nearly 700,000 clones; 13% of them were singletons. The ten most abundant clones make up around 0.022% of the sample. Sequencing used naive CD4+ T cells from blood. The cell subset or site label of this sample denotes: true naive CD4+ T cells. The receptor source for this set is a man between 18 and 35 years old with type 1 diabetes.

This clone was seen a few times. The rearrangement links TRBV6-6 to TRBJ1-2; tentative D call: TRBD1 (6 bases). Trimming pared 3 bases from V and 6 bases from J, leaving 14 bases between. The CDR3 is made up of 14 amino acids. Germline-derived CDR1 and CDR2 are MNHNY and SVGAGI (reference sequence). DNA of the CDR3: TGTGCCAGCAGTTATCGTCGGGGGGCGGATGGCTACACCTTC. Protein sequence: CASSYRRGADGYTF.

The chain is built from TRBV10-3 and TRBJ1-1; D is ambiguous. The CDR3 length is 11 residues. Deletions cut 6 bases from V and 6 bases from J, with 8 bases between. CDR1 is ENHRY, CDR2 SYGVKD, per germline. The CDR3 region has the DNA TGTGCCATCAGCCAAGGCTCTGAAGCTTTCTTT. This sequence encodes CAISQGSEAFF.

This clone was picked up a small number of times. V usage is TRBV23-1 and J usage is TRBJ1-5; D may be TRBD1 (6 bases). TRBV23-1 is recorded as an ORF, its role being uncertain. The CDR3 runs 17 residues. Trimming stripped 3 bases from V and 0 bases from J, with 15 bases between. CDR3 in DNA: TGCGCCAGCAGTCAGAACGCGGGGGCGTATAGCAATCAGCCCCAGCATTTT. This gives the protein CASSQNAGAYSNQPQHF.

The chain links TRBV25-1 to TRBJ2-7, with TRBD1 identical over 9 bases. Unmatched junction bases numbered 2, after V lost 4 bases and J lost 4 bases. Germline V lookup: CDR1 MGHDK, CDR2 SYGVNS. The CDR3 length is 13 residues. The CDR3 DNA reads TGTGCCAGCAGTGTGACAGGGGGTTACGAGCAGTACTTC. Its translation: CASSVTGGYEQYF.

J is TRBJ2-5 and V is TRBV5-4; D may be TRBD2 (6 bases). The germline V gene encodes CDR1 SGHNT and CDR2 YYREEE (reference sequence). V gave up 0 bases and J gave up 5 bases, with 14 bases separating them. The CDR3 is 15 amino acids. The CDR3: CASSLETARGETQYF. The DNA for the CDR3 is TGTGCCAGCAGCTTGGAAACAGCCCGGGGGGAGACCCAGTACTTC.

The sample holds a few counts of this clone. The CDR3 region is CASSFGNYGYTF. The CDR3 region has the DNA TGTGCCAGCAGTTTCGGAAACTATGGCTACACCTTC. This chain links TRBV28 with TRBJ1-2; no reliable D call. The CDR3 has 12 amino acids. V lost 3 bases and J 2 bases, leaving 4 bases between the germline ends. Germline-derived CDR1 and CDR2 are MDHEN and SYDVKM.

The sample holds a few counts of this clone. The junction differs from germline at one of its ends, possibly a read error. The chain links TRBV27 to TRBJ2-6; possibly TRBD2 for D (5 bases). The CDR3 is 15 residues long. Germline assignment: CDR1 MNHEY and CDR2 SMNVEV (reference sequence). CDR3 coding DNA: TGTGCCACCAGTGCGAGGGCGCTAGGGGCCAACGTCCTGACTTTC. Amino acid sequence: CATSARALGANVLTF.

This clone appeared a few times. This chain connects TRBV5-1 to TRBJ2-2; 7 nucleotides line up with TRBD2. The germline gives CDR1 SGHRS, CDR2 YFSETQ. CDR3 size: 16 residues. With 4 bases clipped from V and 3 bases from J, the junction kept 9 bases outside the gene matches. CDR3 loop: CASSGIRGDHTGELFF. CDR3 sequence (DNA): TGCGCCAGCAGCGGAATCCGGGGGGATCACACCGGGGAGCTGTTTTTT.

This clone was picked up a small number of times. V is TRBV7-2 and J is TRBJ2-5, with D perhaps matching TRBD1 or TRBD2 (5 bases each). V lost 5 bases to trimming and J lost 2 bases, with 15 bases between them. Germline V gene data show CDR1 as SGHTA and CDR2 as FQGNSA. The CDR3 runs 15 residues. This CDR3 reads CASSQQGRVQETQYF. For the CDR3, the DNA is TGTGCCAGCAGCCAGCAGGGACGCGTACAAGAGACCCAGTACTTC.

The rearrangement joins TRBV6-6 to TRBJ1-1, with D unclear. This CDR3 has 13 amino acids. Trimming left V 5 bases short and J 0 bases short, with 7 bases between. CDR1 is MNHNY, CDR2 SVGAGI, per germline (reference sequence). CDR3 in DNA: TGTGCCAGCAGTGACCCTATGAACACTGAAGCTTTCTTT. Protein product: CASSDPMNTEAFF.

This clone was observed a handful of times. This chain uses TRBV29-1 with TRBJ1-2; no clear D gene. Trimming took 3 bases from V and 3 from J, leaving 8 bases between them. CDR1 is SQVTM, CDR2 ANQGSEA, per germline. The CDR3 runs to 12 residues. As DNA, the CDR3 is TGCAGCGTTGATGAGAGGGACTATGGCTACACCTTC. This sequence encodes CSVDERDYGYTF.

The chain uses TRBV25-1 and TRBJ2-3; D may be TRBD2 (6 bases). The V gene lost 10 bases and the J gene lost 0 bases, with 11 bases spanning the gap. The CDR3 has 13 amino acids. Germline V gene lookup returns CDR1 MGHDK and CDR2 SYGVNS. The CDR3: CATASASTDTQYF. CDR3 in DNA: TGTGCCACCGCTAGCGCGAGCACAGATACGCAGTATTTT.

The chain is built from TRBV9 and TRBJ1-1; 7 bases line up with TRBD1. V dropped 5 bases and J dropped 1; count of bases not matched to a gene: 2. The germline V gene has CDR1 SGDLS and CDR2 YYNGEE. This CDR3 region has 13 residues. CDR3 nucleotide sequence: TGTGCCAGCAGAGACAGGGAGAACACTGAAGCTTTCTTT. It encodes CASRDRENTEAFF.

This clone was seen a handful of times. The rearrangement links TRBV28 to TRBJ1-2; possible D gene TRBD1, 5 bases. The germline gives CDR1 MDHEN, CDR2 SYDVKM. This CDR3 contains 13 residues. CDR3: CAHQGAMNYGYTF. CDR3 DNA: TGTGCACATCAGGGAGCCATGAACTATGGCTACACCTTC.

This clone was detected only a few times. The chain combines TRBV6-1 with TRBJ2-5; D unclear. V lost 6 bases, J lost 1 base, and 9 bases lay in between. CDR1 MNHNS and CDR2 SASEGT come from the germline V gene. This CDR3 spans 13 amino acids. The CDR3 loop reads CASSREVQETQYF. The CDR3 DNA is TGTGCCAGCAGCAGAGAGGTCCAAGAGACCCAGTACTTC.

Only a few counts were recorded for this clone. The chain uses TRBV10-3 and TRBJ2-2; D possibly corresponds to TRBD1 (6 bases). Germline CDR1 and CDR2: ENHRY and SYGVKD. The CDR3 contains 14 residues. Trimming removed 11 bases from V and 2 bases from J, with 15 bases in between. The CDR3 nucleotides are TGTGCCGCCAGCCGGACAGACAACACCGGGGAGCTGTTTTTT. Translating gives CAASRTDNTGELFF.

V is TRBV18 and J is TRBJ2-7, with D possibly being TRBD1 or TRBD2 (5 bases each). With 3 bases removed from V and 6 bases from J, the gap between germline ends came to 6 bases. The germline V gene has CDR1 KGHSH and CDR2 LQKENI. This CDR3 comprises 11 residues. This CDR3 reads CASSPGVEQYF. The DNA for the CDR3 is TGTGCCAGCTCACCGGGGGTCGAGCAGTACTTC.

This clone was observed a handful of times. The genes are TRBV10-3 and TRBJ2-1; maybe TRBD2 (6 bases). Germline V gene data show CDR1 as ENHRY and CDR2 as SYGVKD. V lost 4 bases and J 2 bases, leaving 15 bases between the germline ends. The CDR3 runs 16 residues. CDR3 bases: TGTGCCATCAGTGCTCACGTGGGAGGAACCTACAATGAGCAGTTCTTC. This sequence encodes CAISAHVGGTYNEQFF.

This clone has only one observation. J is TRBJ1-2 and V is TRBV5-4; the D is unclear. The CDR3 consists of 16 residues. Trimming pared 1 base from V and 0 bases from J, leaving 13 bases between. Germline V gives CDR1 SGHNT, CDR2 YYREEE (reference sequence). The CDR3 is CASSLFGRTANYGYTF. The CDR3 DNA reads TGTGCCAGCAGCTTGTTTGGGCGGACCGCTAACTATGGCTACACCTTC.

V gene TRBV5-1 combines with J gene TRBJ2-3; D gene ambiguous. Per the germline V gene, CDR1 is SGHRS and CDR2 is YFSETQ. The CDR3 contains 14 residues. Trimming pared 0 bases from V and 6 bases from J, leaving 11 bases between. The CDR3 spells CASSLEGLRDTQYF. The CDR3 DNA follows: TGCGCCAGCAGCTTGGAGGGTTTGAGGGATACGCAGTATTTT.

V is TRBV6-5 and J is TRBJ2-3, with D perhaps TRBD2 (5 bases). The CDR3 is 12 amino acids. CDR1 and CDR2 from the germline V gene are MNHEY and SVGAGI. Trimming shortened V by 6 bases and J by 3 bases, and 7 bases separated the two germline ends. CDR3 nucleotide sequence: TGTGCCAGCAGGTCGGGAACAGATACGCAGTATTTT. Residues: CASRSGTDTQYF.

With respect to this clone: The same CDR3 also results from other DNA sequences found in this sample. The J gene is TRBJ2-5, the V gene TRBV5-1; TRBD1 might be the D (6 bases). Trimming took off 7 bases at V and 2 bases at J, with 9 bases between the two ends. Germline lookup yields CDR1 SGHRS and CDR2 YFSETQ. The CDR3 loop spans 12 amino acids. The CDR3 is CASSDSQETQYF. The CDR3, as DNA: TGCGCCAGCTCGGACAGTCAAGAGACCCAGTACTTC.

The chain couples TRBV12-5 to TRBJ1-4; weak D call: TRBD1 (5 bases). Trimming took 5 bases from V and 4 from J, leaving 17 bases between them. There are 16 residues in the CDR3. The germline V gene has CDR1 LGHNT and CDR2 FRNRAP. Here the CDR3 reads CASGPPRRQHNEKLFF. The DNA of the CDR3 is TGTGCTAGTGGTCCCCCCAGGAGACAGCATAATGAAAAACTGTTTTTT.

The chain combines TRBV29-1 with TRBJ2-1; TRBD2 aligns across 7 bases. Unmatched junction bases numbered 10, after V lost 6 bases and J lost 2 bases. The CDR3 runs to 15 residues. Germline V gives CDR1 SQVTM, CDR2 ANQGSEA. The CDR3 region is CSVGERGLTYNEQFF. CDR3 nucleotides: TGCAGCGTGGGGGAGCGGGGACTCACCTACAATGAGCAGTTCTTC.

This clone appeared a few times. This specimen includes other DNA sequences encoding the same CDR3. The CDR3 protein is CASSYSTGYGYTF. The CDR3 coding sequence is TGTGCCAGCAGTTACTCGACAGGTTATGGCTACACCTTC. V usage is TRBV6-5 and J usage is TRBJ1-2; TRBD1 is a possible D gene (6 bases). V lost 0 bases to trimming and J lost 5 bases, with 7 bases between them. Germline V gene lookup returns CDR1 MNHEY and CDR2 SVGAGI. This CDR3 is built from 13 residues.

This clone has just a few counts. This rearrangement joins TRBV29-1 to TRBJ2-3; no clear D gene. Deletions cut 3 bases from V and 0 bases from J, with 7 bases between. This CDR3 has 13 residues. The germline V gene encodes CDR1 SQVTM and CDR2 ANQGSEA. CDR3 loop: CSVDGPSTDTQYF. The CDR3 bases are TGCAGCGTTGATGGGCCTAGCACAGATACGCAGTATTTT.